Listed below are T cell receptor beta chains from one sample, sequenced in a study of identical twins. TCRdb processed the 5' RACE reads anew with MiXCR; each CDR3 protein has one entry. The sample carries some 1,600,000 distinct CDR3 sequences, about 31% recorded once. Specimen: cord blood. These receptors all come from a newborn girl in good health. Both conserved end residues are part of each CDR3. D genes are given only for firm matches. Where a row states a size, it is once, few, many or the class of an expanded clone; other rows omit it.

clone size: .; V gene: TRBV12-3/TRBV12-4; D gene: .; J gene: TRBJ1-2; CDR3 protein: CASSLRQASNYGYTF
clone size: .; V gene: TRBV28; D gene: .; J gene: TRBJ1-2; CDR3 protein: CATPGFANYGYTF
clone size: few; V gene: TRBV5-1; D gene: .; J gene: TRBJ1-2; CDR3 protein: CASSLQGPPGYGYTF
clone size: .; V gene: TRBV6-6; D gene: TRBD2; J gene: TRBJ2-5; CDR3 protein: CASSYPTWTSLVETQYF
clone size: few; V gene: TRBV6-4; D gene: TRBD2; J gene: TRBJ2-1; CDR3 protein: CASSLAGVRGNEQFF
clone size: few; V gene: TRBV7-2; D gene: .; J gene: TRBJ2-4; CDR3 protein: CASSSYPGRIAKNIQYF
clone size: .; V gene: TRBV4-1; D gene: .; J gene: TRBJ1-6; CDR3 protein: CASSQDDLTVGSHNSPLHF
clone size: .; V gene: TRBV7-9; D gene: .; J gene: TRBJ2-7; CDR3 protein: CASSSPARSSSYEQYF
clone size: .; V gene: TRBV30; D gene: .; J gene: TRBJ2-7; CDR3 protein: CAWSVPGIEQYF
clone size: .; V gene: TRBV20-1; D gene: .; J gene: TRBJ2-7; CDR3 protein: CSAREMGGGRTYEQYF
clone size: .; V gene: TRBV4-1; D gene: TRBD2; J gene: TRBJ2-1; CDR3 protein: CASSQDGGVWFREQFF
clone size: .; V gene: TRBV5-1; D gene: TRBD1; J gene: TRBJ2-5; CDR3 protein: CASSAGQVYNEQYF
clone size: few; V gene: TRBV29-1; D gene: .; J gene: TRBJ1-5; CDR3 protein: CSVEETGIGQPQHF
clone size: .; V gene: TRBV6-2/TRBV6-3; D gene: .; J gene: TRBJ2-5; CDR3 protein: CASSISRETQYF
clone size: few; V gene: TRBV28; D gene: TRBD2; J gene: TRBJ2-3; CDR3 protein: CASSFQGGSLDTQYF
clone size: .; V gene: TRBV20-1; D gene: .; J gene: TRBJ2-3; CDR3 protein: CSARDDGVGTDTQYF
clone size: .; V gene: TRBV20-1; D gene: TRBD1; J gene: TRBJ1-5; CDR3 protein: CSAIRTGSGQPLHF
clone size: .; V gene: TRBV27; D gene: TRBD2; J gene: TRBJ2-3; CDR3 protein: CASSWGTSGVDTQYF
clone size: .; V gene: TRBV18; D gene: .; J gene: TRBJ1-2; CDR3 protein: CASSPTESNGYTF
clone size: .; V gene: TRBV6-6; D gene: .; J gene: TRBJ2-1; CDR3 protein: CASSRTRALDNEQFF
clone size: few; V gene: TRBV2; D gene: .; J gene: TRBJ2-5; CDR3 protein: CASSERYRDQETQYF
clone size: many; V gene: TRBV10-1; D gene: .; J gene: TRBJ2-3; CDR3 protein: CASSELSGGTDTQYF
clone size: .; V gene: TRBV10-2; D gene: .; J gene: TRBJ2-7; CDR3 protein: CASISVKAGYEQYF
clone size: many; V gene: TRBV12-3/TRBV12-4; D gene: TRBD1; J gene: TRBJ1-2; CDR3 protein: CASSPRDSDYGYTF
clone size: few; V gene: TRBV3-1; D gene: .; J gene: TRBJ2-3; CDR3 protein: CASSQSSDRTDTQYF
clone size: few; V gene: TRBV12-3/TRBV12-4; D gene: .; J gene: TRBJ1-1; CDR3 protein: CASSQGSGGEAFF
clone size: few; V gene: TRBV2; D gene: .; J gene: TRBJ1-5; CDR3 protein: CASSEAHQPQHF
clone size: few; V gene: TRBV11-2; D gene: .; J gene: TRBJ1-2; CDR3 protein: CASSPTSGYGYTF
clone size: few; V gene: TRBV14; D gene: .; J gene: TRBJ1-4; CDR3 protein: CASSQESYRAEKLFF
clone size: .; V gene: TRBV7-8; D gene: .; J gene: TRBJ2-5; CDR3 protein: CANSLGGSETQYF
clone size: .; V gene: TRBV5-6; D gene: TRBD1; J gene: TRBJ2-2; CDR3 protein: CASSLIGTGDGELFF
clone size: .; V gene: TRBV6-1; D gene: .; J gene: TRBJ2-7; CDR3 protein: CASSEFRGATYEQYF
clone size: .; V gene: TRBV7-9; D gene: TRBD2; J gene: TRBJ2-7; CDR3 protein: CASSPGRRGSPGLATYEQYF
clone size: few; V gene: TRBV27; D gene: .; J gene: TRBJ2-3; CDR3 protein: CASSGGLTSPDTQYF
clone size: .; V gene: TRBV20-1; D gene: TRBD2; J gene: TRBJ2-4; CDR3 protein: CSAKRTSGSSAKNIQYF
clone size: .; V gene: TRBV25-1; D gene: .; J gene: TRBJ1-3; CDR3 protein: CASSVDFSGNTIYF
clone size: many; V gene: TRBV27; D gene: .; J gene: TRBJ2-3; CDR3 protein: CASGNLLVADTQYF
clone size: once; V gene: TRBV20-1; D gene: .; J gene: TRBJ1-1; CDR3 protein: CSARKGVNTEAFF
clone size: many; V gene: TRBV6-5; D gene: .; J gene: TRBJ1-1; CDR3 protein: CASSYSQGTEAFF
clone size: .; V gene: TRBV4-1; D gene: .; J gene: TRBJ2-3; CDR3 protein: CASSQDDYRTRYF
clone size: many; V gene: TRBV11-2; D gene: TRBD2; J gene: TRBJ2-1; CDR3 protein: CASSSLAGYNEQFF
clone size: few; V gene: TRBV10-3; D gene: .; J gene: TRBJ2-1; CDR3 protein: CAISESNGEQFF
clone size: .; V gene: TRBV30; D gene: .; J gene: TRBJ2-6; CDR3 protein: CAWSVGGTLNVLTF
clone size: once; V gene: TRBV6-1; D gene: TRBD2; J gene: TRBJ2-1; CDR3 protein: CASHLAGAYNEQFF
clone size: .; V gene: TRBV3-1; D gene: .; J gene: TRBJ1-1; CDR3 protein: CASSQGRAGGTEAFF
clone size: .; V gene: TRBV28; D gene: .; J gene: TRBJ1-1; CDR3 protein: CASSLSLRGNTEAFF
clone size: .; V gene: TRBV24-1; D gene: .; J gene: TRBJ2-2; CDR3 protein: CATSDQGAGKLFF
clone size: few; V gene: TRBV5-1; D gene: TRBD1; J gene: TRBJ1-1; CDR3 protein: CASGTGGWGMNTEAFF
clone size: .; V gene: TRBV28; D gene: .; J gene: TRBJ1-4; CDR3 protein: CASSYPGRGATNEKLFF
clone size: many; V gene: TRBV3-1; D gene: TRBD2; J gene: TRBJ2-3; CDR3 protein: CASSQGGTILLQDTQYF
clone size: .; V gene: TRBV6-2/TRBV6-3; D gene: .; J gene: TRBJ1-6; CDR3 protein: CASSYERGSSYNSPLHF
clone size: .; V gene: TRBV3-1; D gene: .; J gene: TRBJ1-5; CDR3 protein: CASSSGIRAGHNQPQHF
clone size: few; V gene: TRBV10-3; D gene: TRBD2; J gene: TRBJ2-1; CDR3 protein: CAISEAGLAGLSEQFF
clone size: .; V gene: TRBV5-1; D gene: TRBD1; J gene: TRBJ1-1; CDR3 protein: CASSLRTGTNTEAFF